Below are 28 T cell receptor beta chains sequenced from a single sample in a study of cytomegalovirus exposure and HLA in healthy donors. The PCR contained 60 Vbeta and 13 Jbeta primers. Using immunoSEQ multiplex PCR, the repertoire was profiled, and TCRdb retains in-frame clones only, with some absent. The table lists roughly 100,000 clones, roughly 80% of them singletons. Input material: PBMCs. The receptors derive from a man aged 35-49 years in good health and CMV-seronegative.

CDR3 coding DNA: TGTGCCAGCAGTAGATCGGGGTTAGCCAAAAACATTCAGTACTTC. Translating gives CASSRSGLAKNIQYF. This chain joins TRBV27 and TRBJ2-4; D possibly corresponds to TRBD2 (5 bases). Trimming took off 5 bases at V and 0 bases at J, with 11 bases between the two ends. Germline V gene sequence: CDR1 MNHEY, CDR2 SMNVEV (reference sequence). The CDR3 consists of 15 residues.

The V call is TRBV14, the J call TRBJ1-2, with 7 bases aligning to TRBD1. The CDR3 spans 15 residues. J gave up 4 bases and V 4 bases, and 9 bases lay outside the gene matches. Germline assignment: CDR1 SGHDN and CDR2 FVKESK. The CDR3 loop is CASSRHRGEFYGYTF. The CDR3 bases are TGTGCCAGCAGCCGGCACAGGGGAGAATTCTATGGCTACACCTTC. Full variable domain (missing parts from reference TRBV14 and TRBJ1-2): EAGVTQFPSHSVIEKGQTVTLRCDPISGHDNLYWYRRVMGKEIKFLLHFVKESKQDESGMPNNRFLAERTGGTYSTLKVQPAELEDSGVYFCASSRHRGEFYGYTFGSGTRLTVV.

V is TRBV13 and J is TRBJ2-2, with TRBD1 matching 11 bases. The germline V gene has CDR1 PRHDT and CDR2 FYEKMQ (reference sequence). The length of the CDR3 is 16 residues. The V and J ends lost 5 bases and 5 bases, in that order; junction bases with no gene match: 7. The CDR3 here is CASSAGTGGGTGELFF. CDR3 coding DNA: TGTGCCAGCAGCGCCGGGACAGGGGGTGGGACCGGGGAGCTGTTTTTT.

The chain employs TRBV6-5 and TRBJ1-2, with 7 positions matching TRBD1. With V trimmed by 6 bases and J by 8 bases, 9 bases remained unmatched. The CDR3 runs 13 residues. CDR1 is MNHEY and CDR2 is SVGAGI in the germline V gene. Here the CDR3 reads CASSPDRAGGYTF. CDR3 nucleotides: TGTGCCAGCAGCCCAGACAGGGCGGGGGGCTACACCTTC.

This clone was observed a handful of times. The rearrangement joins TRBV9 to TRBJ2-5; 8 bases map to TRBD1. The assigned J gene may be wrong: the sequence end matches TRBJ2-7 better. The CDR3 runs to 14 residues. The germline V gene has CDR1 SGDLS and CDR2 YYNGEE. CDR3 amino acids: CASSPRTGYSEQYF. The CDR3 DNA reads TGTGCCAGCAGCCCCCGGACAGGGTATAGCGAGCAGTACTTC.

This clone was seen a single time. The chain couples TRBV7-6 to TRBJ2-5; the D is unclear. Trimming took 3 bases from V and 4 from J, leaving 6 bases between them. CDR3 size: 12 residues. The germline CDR1 and CDR2 sequences are SGHVS and FNYEAQ. The CDR3, as DNA: TGTGCCAGCAGCTTCCCCCGAGAGACCCAGTACTTC. Amino acids: CASSFPRETQYF.

The rearrangement joins TRBV5-6 to TRBJ1-5; the D is unclear. CDR3 length: 16 residues. Germline values: CDR1 SGHDT, CDR2 YYEEEE. V dropped 4 bases and J dropped 3 bases, with 17 bases sitting between them. Here the CDR3 reads CASSPLGEADNQPQHF. The CDR3 DNA reads TGTGCCAGCAGCCCGCTAGGTGAGGCGGACAATCAGCCCCAGCATTTT. The full variable domain, in which reference TRBV5-6 and TRBJ1-5 provide the parts outside the CDR3, is DAGVTQSPTHLIKTRGQQVTLRCSPKSGHDTVSWYQQALGQGPQFIFQYYEEEERQRGNFPDRFSGHQFPNYSSELNVNALLLGDSALYLCASSPLGEADNQPQHFGDGTRLSIL.

V is TRBV5-1 and J is TRBJ1-2; 10 bases line up with TRBD1. Per the germline V gene, CDR1 is SGHRS and CDR2 is YFSETQ. V lost 4 bases, J lost 0 bases, and 9 bases stayed unmatched. This CDR3 is built from 17 residues. CDR3 bases: TGCGCCAGCAGCCCCGCCGGACAGGGGGTAGCTAACTATGGCTACACCTTC. Protein: CASSPAGQGVANYGYTF.

The chain has TRBV29-1 and TRBJ1-1; D remains ambiguous. Trimming removed 4 bases at V and 1 base at J, with 10 bases between. This CDR3 comprises 13 residues. The germline V gene has CDR1 SQVTM and CDR2 ANQGSEA. CDR3 region: CSVGRGSNTEAFF. The CDR3 region has the DNA TGCAGCGTTGGACGGGGATCGAACACTGAAGCTTTCTTT.

This CDR3 is CASGDRGPTGELFF. Here the CDR3 DNA reads TGTGCCAGCGGGGACAGGGGGCCCACCGGGGAGCTGTTTTTT. The chain recombines TRBV27 with TRBJ2-2, with 12 nucleotides matching TRBD1. CDR1 is MNHEY, CDR2 SMNVEV, per germline (reference sequence). CDR3 length: 14 amino acids. V was clipped by 8 bases and J by 4 bases; unmatched bases: 2.

The V and J genes are TRBV5-1 and TRBJ2-1; 10 bases are a match to TRBD2. The V gene end was trimmed by 4 bases and the J gene end by 7 bases; junction bases not matched to a gene: 8. Germline V gene lookup returns CDR1 SGHRS and CDR2 YFSETQ. This CDR3 contains 15 residues. The chain's CDR3 is CASSPLAGAQNEQFF. In nucleotides, the CDR3 is TGCGCCAGCAGCCCTCTAGCGGGGGCCCAAAATGAGCAGTTCTTC.

The chain links TRBV5-6 to TRBJ2-4; maybe TRBD2 (6 bases). Germline CDR1 is SGHDT and CDR2 is YYEEEE. The CDR3 spans 15 residues. Trimming left V 2 bases short and J 7 bases short, with 16 bases between. The CDR3 reads CASSFVETSGNIQYF. The CDR3 region has the DNA TGTGCCAGCAGCTTTGTTGAGACTAGTGGCAACATTCAGTACTTC.

This clone was recorded once. The J gene is TRBJ2-7, the V gene TRBV6-1; TRBD1 matches at 7 bases. V trimming: 2 bases; J trimming: 3 bases; junction bases outside the gene matches: 4. Germline CDR1 reads MNHNS; CDR2 reads SASEGT. The CDR3 length is 14 residues. The CDR3 spells CASSELGQLYEQYF. The CDR3 bases are TGTGCCAGCAGTGAATTGGGACAGCTCTACGAGCAGTACTTC.

The chain recombines TRBV6-4 with TRBJ1-1; D remains ambiguous. The CDR3 is made up of 13 amino acids. The germline CDR1 and CDR2 sequences are MRHNA and SNTAGT. Trimming stripped 0 bases from V and 11 bases from J, with 13 bases between. CDR3 protein: CASSDSKSREAFF. The DNA of the CDR3 is TGTGCCAGCAGTGACTCGAAGAGCCGGGAGGCTTTCTTT.

The V gene is TRBV6-1, the J gene TRBJ1-1; the match to TRBD1 covers 7 bases. The germline V gene has CDR1 MNHNS and CDR2 SASEGT. The V segment lost 6 bases and the J segment 0 bases; nucleotides outside the gene matches: 1. The CDR3 is 13 amino acids. In DNA form, the CDR3 reads TGTGCCAGCAGGACAGGGCTGAACACTGAAGCTTTCTTT. Translated: CASRTGLNTEAFF.

This clone was detected only a few times. J is TRBJ1-2 and V is TRBV6-1; possibly TRBD1 for D (6 bases). The CDR3 is made up of 16 amino acids. In germline, CDR1 is MNHNS, CDR2 SASEGT. The V end lost 0 bases, the J end lost 7 bases, and 18 bases lay between the germline ends. The CDR3 nucleotides are TGTGCCAGCAGTGAAGCGTCCGCTCAGGGGATTGGTGGCTACACCTTC. This sequence encodes CASSEASAQGIGGYTF.

This clone was observed a handful of times. The junction departs from the called germline gene at one end, perhaps through a read error. The chain combines TRBV7-7 with TRBJ2-2, with TRBD1 as a possible D gene (5 bases). The germline CDR1 and CDR2 sequences are SSHAT and FNYEAQ (reference sequence). The CDR3 consists of 13 residues. In nucleotides, the CDR3 is TGTGCTAGCAGTAAGACAGTCACCGGGGAGCTGTTTTTT. Translation gives CASSKTVTGELFF.

In its sample, this clone was seen once. This chain uses TRBV19 with TRBJ1-1; TRBD1 aligns across 7 bases. The CDR3 sequence is 14 residues long. The germline V gene has CDR1 LNHDA and CDR2 SQIVND (reference sequence). V was pared by 5 bases and J by 0 bases, with 3 bases of the junction left unmatched. The CDR3 loop is CASSRTGVNTEAFF. CDR3 nucleotides: TGTGCCAGTAGTCGAACAGGGGTGAACACTGAAGCTTTCTTT.

This clone has a handful of counts. The chain carries TRBV7-8 and TRBJ2-1; 7 nucleotides align to TRBD1. The CDR3 spans 15 residues. Germline CDR1 reads SGHVS; CDR2 reads FQNEAQ. V gave up 6 bases and J gave up 5 bases; unmatched junction bases: 10. The CDR3, as DNA: TGTGCCAGCAGACTACAGGGGAACACTGACAATGAGCAGTTCTTC. This sequence encodes CASRLQGNTDNEQFF.

The V and J genes are TRBV7-2 and TRBJ2-2; tentative D call: TRBD2 (5 bases). The CDR3 is 15 amino acids. V gave up 5 bases and J gave up 5 bases, with 15 bases separating them. CDR1 and CDR2 (germline): SGHTA, FQGNSA. The CDR3: CASSITDSLTGELFF. For the CDR3, the DNA is TGTGCCAGCAGCATTACGGACTCCCTAACCGGGGAGCTGTTTTTT.

The table lists this clone with a few counts. This sequence joins TRBV7-8 and TRBJ2-7; 10 bases fit TRBD1. Germline CDR1 reads SGHVS; CDR2 reads FQNEAQ. After removal of 5 bases from V and 5 bases from J, the junction contained 9 bases not matched to a gene. CDR3 size: 15 residues. DNA of the CDR3: TGTGCCAGCAGCCAGACAGGGGGCTCCACCAACGAGCAGTACTTC. Amino acids: CASSQTGGSTNEQYF.

The rearrangement uses TRBV2 and TRBJ2-3; the match to TRBD2 covers 9 bases. CDR1 and CDR2 from the germline V gene are SNHLY and FYNNEI. The CDR3 sequence is 13 residues long. V dropped 6 bases and J dropped 5; count of bases not matched to a gene: 3. CDR3 residues: CASRVAGEDTQYF. CDR3 nucleotide sequence: TGTGCCAGCAGAGTAGCGGGGGAAGATACGCAGTATTTT. Full variable domain (remainder filled in from reference TRBV2 and TRBJ2-3): EPEVTQTPSHQVTQMGQEVILRCVPISNHLYFYWYRQILGQKVEFLVSFYNNEISEKSEIFDDQFSVERPDGSNFTLKIRSTKLEDSAMYFCASRVAGEDTQYFGPGTRLTVL.

The chain couples TRBV7-3 to TRBJ2-7; 11 bases agree with TRBD1. In germline, CDR1 is SGHTA, CDR2 FQGTGA. The V segment lost 5 bases and the J segment 6 bases; nucleotides outside the gene matches: 3. This CDR3 comprises 13 residues. CDR3 sequence: CASSQGQGGEQYF. DNA of the CDR3: TGTGCCAGCAGCCAGGGACAGGGGGGCGAGCAGTACTTC.

This clone was found once. The chain uses TRBV27 and TRBJ1-2; D is undetermined. Germline loops: CDR1 MNHEY, CDR2 SMNVEV (reference sequence). The CDR3 spans 16 residues. V lost 2 bases and J lost 4, with 17 bases in between. The CDR3 DNA reads TGTGCCAGCAGTTTAGCGGCGGCAGACCCCCTCTATGGCTACACCTTC. Residues: CASSLAAADPLYGYTF.

The V and J genes are TRBV5-4 and TRBJ1-2, with TRBD1 matching 9 bases. CDR3 length: 15 amino acids. Germline V gene lookup returns CDR1 SGHNT and CDR2 YYREEE (reference sequence). The V gene end was trimmed by 4 bases and the J gene end by 4 bases; junction bases not matched to a gene: 8. In nucleotides, the CDR3 is TGTGCCAGCAGCCCCCGGGACAGGGATGGCTATGGCTACACCTTC. Its translation is CASSPRDRDGYGYTF.

The chain recombines TRBV4-3 with TRBJ2-1, with 12 bases aligning to TRBD2. This CDR3 has 15 residues. V lost 5 bases and J lost 7; bases outside the gene matches: 6. The germline V gene encodes CDR1 LGHNA and CDR2 YSLEER. The CDR3 here is CASSGLAGGRNEQFF. The CDR3 DNA reads TGCGCCAGCAGCGGGCTAGCGGGGGGGCGGAATGAGCAGTTCTTC.

The V and J genes are TRBV5-1 and TRBJ2-2, with 8 bases identical to TRBD1. Germline V gives CDR1 SGHRS, CDR2 YFSETQ. The ends lost 2 bases at V and 4 bases at J; junction bases unmatched: 16. The CDR3 contains 19 residues. Here the CDR3 DNA reads TGCGCCAGCAGCTTCACCCCCGGACAGGGTTTTGTGGGCACCGGGGAGCTGTTTTTT. It codes for CASSFTPGQGFVGTGELFF.

This clone was observed a handful of times. This chain uses TRBV2 with TRBJ2-1; 8 bases map to TRBD2. CDR3 length: 13 residues. Germline loops: CDR1 SNHLY, CDR2 FYNNEI. With 7 bases clipped from V and 2 bases from J, the junction kept 1 base outside the gene matches. CDR3 nucleotide sequence: TGTGCCAGCACAGCGGGGGCCTACAATGAGCAGTTCTTC. Translating gives CASTAGAYNEQFF.